This passage covers 5 T cell receptor beta chains from one sample sequenced in a study of cytomegalovirus exposure and HLA in healthy donors (dated by TCRdb to the late 2010s). Libraries were constructed by the immunoSEQ multiplex PCR assay. For the multiplex PCR, a mixture combining 60 forward primers for TCR Vbeta segments and 13 reverse primers for TCR Jbeta segments was used. What TCRdb holds here is the immuneACCESS table cut down to in-frame rearrangements. Part of the clones is not present; checked against another copy, under half of the missing clones reflect an unresolved V gene, and the others are unexplained. This sample has about 160,000 clones in its table, and 82% of those were observed once. The top ten constitute less than 1.6% of the sample. The source material was PBMCs. These TCRs come from a girl aged 5-17 years in good health and CMV-seropositive.

The rearrangement links TRBV2 to TRBJ1-1, with 9 positions matching TRBD1. CDR3 length: 16 residues. V shed 2 bases, J shed 4 bases, and the junction held 8 bases outside the gene matches. CDR1 and CDR2 from the germline V gene are SNHLY and FYNNEI. This CDR3 is CASSETDGTGSTEAFF. The DNA for the CDR3 is TGTGCCAGCAGTGAAACAGACGGGACAGGGAGCACTGAAGCTTTCTTT.

The chain is built from TRBV5-4 and TRBJ1-2; no clear D gene. The V end lost 5 bases, the J end lost 4 bases, and 9 bases lay between the germline ends. In germline, CDR1 is SGHNT, CDR2 YYREEE (reference sequence). The CDR3 extends over 12 amino acids. In nucleotides, the CDR3 is TGTGCCAGCAGTTTGAACAGCTATGGCTACACCTTC. Translation: CASSLNSYGYTF.

CDR3 coding DNA: TGTGCCAGCAGTGACCACTCCGGGACACCCAATCAGCCCCAGCATTTT. As protein: CASSDHSGTPNQPQHF. The V call is TRBV2, the J call TRBJ1-5; TRBD1 might be the D (6 bases). This CDR3 is built from 16 residues. The V end was cut by 3 bases, the J end by 3 bases, with 15 bases between. The germline V gene encodes CDR1 SNHLY and CDR2 FYNNEI.

Comment on this clone: One junction end does not reproduce the germline sequence, and a read error may be involved. The rearrangement joins TRBV5-1 to TRBJ1-5; 11 nucleotides line up with TRBD1. The V gene's germline CDR1 is SGHRS and CDR2 YFSETQ. The CDR3 loop spans 17 amino acids. The CDR3 DNA reads TGCGCCAGCAGCCTCGGGACAGGGGGATATAGCAATCAGCCCCAGCCTTTT. Its protein product is CASSLGTGGYSNQPQPF.

This chain uses TRBV13 with TRBJ2-5, with 8 bases lining up with TRBD1. The CDR3 sequence is 14 residues long. With 6 bases clipped from V and 5 bases from J, the junction kept 8 bases outside the gene matches. CDR1 is PRHDT, CDR2 FYEKMQ, per germline (reference sequence). CDR3 sequence: CASSIRGRGETQYF. The CDR3 coding sequence is TGTGCCAGCAGTATCAGGGGGCGCGGGGAGACCCAGTACTTC.